This T cell receptor beta chain stems from a study of OX40 agonist ivuxolimab in advanced cancers. In germline, CDR1 is SNHLY, CDR2 FYNNEI. V lost 4 bases and J 3 bases, leaving 14 bases between the germline ends. The length of the CDR3 is 15 residues. Sequencing was performed with immunoSEQ multiplex PCR; in TCRdb, only in-frame clones are kept and a portion is missing. The table lists about 40,000 clones, 82% of them singletons. This chain links TRBV2 with TRBJ2-3; either TRBD1 or TRBD2 may supply D (5 bases each). The material sequenced was CD4+ or CD8+ T cells sorted from blood, taken in a trial of the OX40 agonist ivuxolimab. This TCR was recovered from an adult with an advanced solid tumor such as melanoma, head and neck, liver or kidney cancer. The CDR3 DNA reads as TGTGCCAGCAGTGGGAGGACCAGGGCGACAGATACGCAGTATTTT. It translates to CASSGRTRATDTQYF.